This T cell receptor (beta chain) was obtained from a study of CD8 T cells in ankylosing spondylitis. A single record per CDR3 protein comes from TCRdb applying MiXCR to the 5' RACE reads. The sample includes approximately 300,000 distinct CDR3 sequences, 20% seen only once; the top ten take 7.5% to 9%. The junction had 10 bases not matched to a gene; V was cut back by 5 bases and J by 2 bases. This CDR3 region has 16 residues. CDR1 and CDR2 (germline): MNHEY, SMNVEV (reference sequence). This clonotype was detected only a few times. The sample consisted of blood, either unsorted or a sorted T cell fraction (not recorded which). The clonotype originates from a male donor with ankylosing spondylitis or in good health (not recorded which). The chain combines TRBV27 with TRBJ2-3; 7 nucleotides align to TRBD1. CDR3 DNA sequence: TGTGCCAGCAGTACACACCGGGACAGTTTCACAGATACGCAGTATTTT. Translating gives CASSTHRDSFTDTQYF.